This T cell receptor beta chain was sequenced in a study of blood T cell repertoires in COVID-19. Generated by immunoSEQ multiplex PCR, the TCRdb table keeps only in-frame clones and is missing some. This sample carries approximately 280,000 clones, 86% of them seen once, and the ten largest clones take approximately 2.2%. CDR1 and CDR2 (germline): MNHEY, SVGEGT. The CDR3 runs 15 residues. The V gene lost 5 bases and the J gene lost 2 bases, with 16 bases spanning the gap. The TCR originated in a woman in her twenties or thirties who had recovered from COVID-19. This chain links TRBV6-2 or TRBV6-3 with TRBJ2-7; TRBD2 might be the D (6 bases). Sequenced: peripheral blood. The CDR3 loop is CASSDQLANTYEQYF. The CDR3 region has the DNA TGTGCCAGCAGTGACCAGCTAGCGAATACCTACGAGCAGTACTTC.